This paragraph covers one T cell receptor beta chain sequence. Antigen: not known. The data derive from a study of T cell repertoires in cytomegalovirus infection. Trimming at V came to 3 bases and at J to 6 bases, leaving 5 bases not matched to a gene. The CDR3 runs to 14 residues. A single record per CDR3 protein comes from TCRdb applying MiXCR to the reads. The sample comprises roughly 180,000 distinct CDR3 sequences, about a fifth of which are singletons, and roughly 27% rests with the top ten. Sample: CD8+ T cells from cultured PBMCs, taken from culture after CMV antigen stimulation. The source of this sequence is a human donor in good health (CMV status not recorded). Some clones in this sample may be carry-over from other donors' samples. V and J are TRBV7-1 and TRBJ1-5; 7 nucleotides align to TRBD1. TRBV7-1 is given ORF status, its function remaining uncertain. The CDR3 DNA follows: TGTGCCAGCAGCTCTCACAGGGGCGGTCAGCCCCAGCATTTT. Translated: CASSSHRGGQPQHF.